The 19 T cell receptor beta chains below come from one sample, sequenced in a study of T cells in pancreatic ductal adenocarcinoma. Sequencing was performed with immunoSEQ multiplex PCR; in TCRdb, only in-frame clones are kept and a portion is missing. The table shows about 97,000 clones, with around 96% occurring only once. Selected pancreatic ductal adenocarcinoma patients had undergone surgery without neoadjuvant therapy. Sequences were obtained from PBMCs. The receptors stem from a human donor with pancreatic ductal adenocarcinoma.

V gene TRBV4-2 combines with J gene TRBJ1-5, with TRBD1 identical over 9 bases. Germline values: CDR1 LGHNA, CDR2 YNFKEQ. This CDR3 region has 18 residues. V trimming: 4 bases; J trimming: 6 bases; junction bases outside the gene matches: 16. CDR3 amino acids: CASSLLPRGTGRIQPQHF. The CDR3 region has the DNA TGTGCCAGCAGCCTCCTCCCCCGGGGGACAGGGAGGATTCAGCCCCAGCATTTT.

The J gene is TRBJ2-3, the V gene TRBV18; unclear D gene. This CDR3 has 14 amino acids. V lost 4 bases and J 0 bases, leaving 8 bases between the germline ends. Germline V CDR1 and CDR2: KGHSH, LQKENI. The CDR3 region is CASSRGRSTDTQYF. Here the CDR3 DNA reads TGTGCCAGCTCACGAGGCAGAAGCACAGATACGCAGTATTTT.

The chain joins TRBV11-2 to TRBJ2-2; 7 nucleotides match TRBD2. Trimming cost V 6 bases and J 4 bases; bases outside gene matches: 11. CDR1 SGHAT and CDR2 FQNNGV come from the germline V gene. The CDR3 is 16 residues long. CDR3 protein: CASRAAGTTLTGELFF. CDR3 bases: TGTGCCAGCAGGGCGGCGGGGACTACTCTCACCGGGGAGCTGTTTTTT. The whole variable domain, remainder taken from reference TRBV11-2 and TRBJ2-2, is EAGVAQSPRYKIIEKRQSVAFWCNPISGHATLYWYQQILGQGPKLLIQFQNNGVVDDSQLPKDRFSAERLKGVDSTLKIQPAKLEDSAVYLCASRAAGTTLTGELFFGEGSRLTVL.

V is TRBV2 and J is TRBJ2-7, with 7 bases lining up with TRBD1. The germline gives CDR1 SNHLY, CDR2 FYNNEI. V was clipped by 5 bases and J by 1 base; unmatched bases: 5. The CDR3 totals 14 residues. CDR3: CASSQGDRSYEQYF. CDR3 bases: TGTGCCAGCAGTCAGGGGGACAGATCCTACGAGCAGTACTTC.

This chain joins TRBV5-6 and TRBJ2-7, with TRBD2 matching over 8 bases. CDR1 is SGHDT and CDR2 is YYEEEE in the germline V gene. The CDR3 loop spans 13 amino acids. The V segment lost 3 bases and the J segment 9 bases; nucleotides outside the gene matches: 8. CDR3 region: CASSSGTSLAQYF. In nucleotides, the CDR3 is TGTGCCAGCAGCTCCGGGACTAGTCTCGCGCAGTACTTC. Filled out from reference TRBV5-6 and TRBJ2-7, the complete variable domain reads DAGVTQSPTHLIKTRGQQVTLRCSPKSGHDTVSWYQQALGQGPQFIFQYYEEEERQRGNFPDRFSGHQFPNYSSELNVNALLLGDSALYLCASSSGTSLAQYFGPGTRLTVT.

Only one count was recorded for this clone. The CDR3: CASSEGPGQTYEQYF. DNA for the CDR3: TGTGCCAGCAGCGAGGGCCCGGGACAAACCTACGAGCAGTACTTC. The chain recombines TRBV11-3 with TRBJ2-7; possible D gene TRBD1, 6 bases. The CDR3 sequence is 15 residues long. Trimming removed 5 bases at V and 2 bases at J, with 16 bases between. Germline assignment: CDR1 SGHNT and CDR2 YENEEA.

The chain carries TRBV19 and TRBJ1-1; no firm D call. Germline V gene sequence: CDR1 LNHDA, CDR2 SQIVND (reference sequence). Trimming shortened V by 5 bases and J by 6 bases, and 10 bases separated the two germline ends. The CDR3 runs 12 residues. In nucleotides, the CDR3 is TGTGCCAGTAGTGCCCGGACTGCTGAAGCTTTCTTT. This translates into CASSARTAEAFF.

J is TRBJ2-2 and V is TRBV18, with 9 bases aligning to TRBD2. From germline, CDR1 is KGHSH and CDR2 LQKENI. V shed 4 bases, J shed 1 base, and the junction held 7 bases outside the gene matches. The CDR3 covers 17 residues. CDR3 DNA sequence: TGTGCCAGCTCACAGGGGCTAGCGGGGAAGAACACCGGGGAGCTGTTTTTT. It is translated as CASSQGLAGKNTGELFF.

The sample holds a few counts of this clone. The V and J genes are TRBV2 and TRBJ2-1; D uncertain. The germline V gene encodes CDR1 SNHLY and CDR2 FYNNEI. V gave up 6 bases and J gave up 7 bases, with 13 bases separating them. The CDR3 extends over 13 amino acids. The CDR3 bases are TGTGCCAGCAGACGCGGCCTTTCTAATGAGCAGTTCTTC. Protein sequence: CASRRGLSNEQFF.

This clone was seen once. Here the CDR3 reads CASSVRVSSYEQYF. The CDR3 DNA reads TGTGCCAGCAGTGTGAGGGTTAGCTCCTACGAGCAGTACTTC. This chain links TRBV2 with TRBJ2-7, with D perhaps TRBD2 (5 bases). Between the trimmed V and J ends, which lost 4 bases and 0 bases, there was a span of 10 bases. The CDR3 has 14 residues. Germline CDR1 SNHLY, CDR2 FYNNEI. The complete variable domain, with remaining parts taken from reference TRBV2 and TRBJ2-7, reads EPEVTQTPSHQVTQMGQEVILRCVPISNHLYFYWYRQILGQKVEFLVSFYNNEISEKSEIFDDQFSVERPDGSNFTLKIRSTKLEDSAMYFCASSVRVSSYEQYFGPGTRLTVT.

The count of this clone is one. The genes are TRBV18 and TRBJ2-7; D is possibly TRBD2 (5 bases). V lost 1 base, J lost 5 bases, and 12 bases lay in between. From germline, CDR1 is KGHSH and CDR2 LQKENI. This CDR3 region has 14 residues. CDR3 sequence (DNA): TGTGCCAGCTCACCACGGCTTGAGGGAGACGAGCAGTACTTC. Translation: CASSPRLEGDEQYF.

The J gene is TRBJ1-1, the V gene TRBV5-1; 9 bases are shared with TRBD1. From germline, CDR1 is SGHRS and CDR2 YFSETQ. The CDR3 is 14 residues long. The ends lost 3 bases at V and 8 bases at J; junction bases unmatched: 8. The CDR3, as DNA: TGCGCCAGCAGCTCCCCCGGGACAGGGTTCGAAGCTTTCTTT. Translating gives CASSSPGTGFEAFF.

A few counts support this clone. The chain couples TRBV7-9 to TRBJ2-7; D may be TRBD2 (6 bases). The V gene's germline CDR1 is SEHNR and CDR2 FQNEAQ (reference sequence). CDR3 length: 13 residues. V lost 3 bases and J lost 7, with 13 bases in between. As DNA, the CDR3 is TGTGCCAGCAGCTTCGGCACAGCGGGTGAGCAGTACTTC. As protein: CASSFGTAGEQYF.

Only one count was recorded for this clone. The J gene is TRBJ2-7, the V gene TRBV6-5; 7 nucleotides agree with TRBD1. Germline V gene sequence: CDR1 MNHEY, CDR2 SVGAGI. The CDR3 covers 14 residues. Trimming cost V 9 bases and J 4 bases; bases outside gene matches: 12. The CDR3 here is CASGLQGPRYEQYF. Here the CDR3 DNA reads TGTGCCAGTGGGCTACAGGGGCCTAGATACGAGCAGTACTTC.

The V call is TRBV7-9, the J call TRBJ2-3; TRBD1 matches at 7 bases. Germline CDR1 reads SEHNR; CDR2 reads FQNEAQ (reference sequence). The J segment lost 7 bases and the V segment lost 3 bases, leaving 10 bases of the junction unmatched. The CDR3 sequence is 15 residues long. Here the CDR3 DNA reads TGTGCCAGCAGCTTCCCGACAGGGCGGTGGAATACGCAGTATTTT. It specifies CASSFPTGRWNTQYF.

The chain employs TRBV7-2 and TRBJ2-5; D is unresolved. The CDR3 loop spans 13 amino acids. The V gene's germline CDR1 is SGHTA and CDR2 FQGNSA. V lost 5 bases and J 5 bases, leaving 12 bases between the germline ends. Here the CDR3 DNA reads TGTGCCAGCAGCCCGCCCCCGAGGGAGACCCAGTACTTC. This codes for CASSPPPRETQYF.

V usage is TRBV19 and J usage is TRBJ2-1; 12 nucleotides agree with TRBD1. The germline gives CDR1 LNHDA, CDR2 SQIVND (reference sequence). There are 15 residues in the CDR3. V lost 5 bases and J lost 7; bases outside the gene matches: 6. CDR3 sequence: CASSVGQGAMNEQFF. DNA of the CDR3: TGTGCCAGTAGTGTGGGACAGGGGGCAATGAATGAGCAGTTCTTC.

The rearrangement joins TRBV5-5 to TRBJ2-3; D unclear. CDR1 is SGHKS, CDR2 YYEKEE, per germline (reference sequence). V gave up 3 bases and J gave up 12 bases, with 14 bases separating them. The CDR3 is 12 residues long. The CDR3 reads CASSSHTSTQYF. CDR3 DNA: TGTGCCAGCAGCTCCCACACCTCCACACAGTATTTT.

The V call is TRBV5-1, the J call TRBJ2-3, with D perhaps TRBD2 (6 bases). There are 13 residues in the CDR3. Germline lookup yields CDR1 SGHRS and CDR2 YFSETQ. V lost 0 bases to trimming and J lost 6 bases, with 8 bases between them. The CDR3 protein is CASSLVGRDTQYF. The CDR3 DNA follows: TGCGCCAGCAGCTTGGTTGGGAGGGATACGCAGTATTTT.